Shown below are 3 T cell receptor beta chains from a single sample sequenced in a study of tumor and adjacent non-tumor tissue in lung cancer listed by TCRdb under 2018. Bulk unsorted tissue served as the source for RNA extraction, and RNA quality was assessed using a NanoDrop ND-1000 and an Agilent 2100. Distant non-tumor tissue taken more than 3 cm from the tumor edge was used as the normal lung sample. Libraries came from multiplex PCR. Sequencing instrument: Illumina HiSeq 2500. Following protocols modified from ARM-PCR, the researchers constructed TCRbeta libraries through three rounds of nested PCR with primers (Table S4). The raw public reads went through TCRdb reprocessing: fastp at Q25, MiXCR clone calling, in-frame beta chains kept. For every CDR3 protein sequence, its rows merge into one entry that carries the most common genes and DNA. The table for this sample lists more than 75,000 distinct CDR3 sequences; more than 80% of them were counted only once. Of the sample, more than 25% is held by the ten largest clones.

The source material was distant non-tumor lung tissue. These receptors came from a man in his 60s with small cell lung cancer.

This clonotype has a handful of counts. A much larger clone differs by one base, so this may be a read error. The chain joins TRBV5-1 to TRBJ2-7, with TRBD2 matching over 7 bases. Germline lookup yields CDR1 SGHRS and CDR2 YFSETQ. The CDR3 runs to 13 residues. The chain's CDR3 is CPSSLGGSEEQYF. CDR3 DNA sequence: TGCCCCAGCAGCTTGGGCGGGAGTGAAGAGCAGTACTTC.

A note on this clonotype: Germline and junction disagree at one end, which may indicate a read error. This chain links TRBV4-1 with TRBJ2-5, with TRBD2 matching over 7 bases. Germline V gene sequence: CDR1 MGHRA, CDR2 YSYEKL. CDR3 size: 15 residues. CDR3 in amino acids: CASSQRSERDETHYF. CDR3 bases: TGCGCTAGCAGCCAGAGGTCGGAGCGGGACGAGACCCATTACTTC.

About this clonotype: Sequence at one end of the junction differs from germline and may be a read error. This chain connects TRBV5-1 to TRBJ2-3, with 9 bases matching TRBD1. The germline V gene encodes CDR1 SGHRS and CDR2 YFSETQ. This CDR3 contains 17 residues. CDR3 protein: CASSLFARTGETDRQYF. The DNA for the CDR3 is TGCGCCAGCAGCTTGTTCGCGCGGACAGGGGAAACAGATAGGCAGTATTTT. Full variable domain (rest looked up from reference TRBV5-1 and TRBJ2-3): KAGVTQTPRYLIKTRGQQVTLSCSPISGHRSVSWYQQTPGQGLQFLFEYFSETQRNKGNFPGRFSGRQFSNSRSEMNVSTLELGDSALYLCASSLFARTGETDRQYFGPGTRLTVL.